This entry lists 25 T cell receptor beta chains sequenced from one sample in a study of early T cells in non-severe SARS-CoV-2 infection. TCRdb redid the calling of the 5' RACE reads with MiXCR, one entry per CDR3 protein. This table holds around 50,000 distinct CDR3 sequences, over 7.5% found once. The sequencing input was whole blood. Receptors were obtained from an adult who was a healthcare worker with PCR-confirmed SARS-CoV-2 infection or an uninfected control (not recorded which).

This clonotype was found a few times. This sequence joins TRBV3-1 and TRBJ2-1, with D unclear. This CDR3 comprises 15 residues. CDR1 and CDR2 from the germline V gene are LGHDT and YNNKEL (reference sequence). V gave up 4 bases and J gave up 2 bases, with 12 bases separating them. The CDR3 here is CASSLTPPAYNEQFF. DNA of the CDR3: TGTGCCAGCAGCCTCACCCCCCCGGCCTACAATGAGCAGTTCTTC.

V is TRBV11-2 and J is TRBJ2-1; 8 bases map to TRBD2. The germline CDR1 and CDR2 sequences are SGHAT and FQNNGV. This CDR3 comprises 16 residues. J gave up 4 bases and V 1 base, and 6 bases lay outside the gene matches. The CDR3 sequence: CASSLGLAGVYNEQFF. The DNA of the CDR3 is TGTGCCAGCAGCTTAGGTCTAGCGGGTGTTTACAATGAGCAGTTCTTC. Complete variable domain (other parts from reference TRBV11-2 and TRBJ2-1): EAGVAQSPRYKIIEKRQSVAFWCNPISGHATLYWYQQILGQGPKLLIQFQNNGVVDDSQLPKDRFSAERLKGVDSTLKIQPAKLEDSAVYLCASSLGLAGVYNEQFFGPGTRLTVL.

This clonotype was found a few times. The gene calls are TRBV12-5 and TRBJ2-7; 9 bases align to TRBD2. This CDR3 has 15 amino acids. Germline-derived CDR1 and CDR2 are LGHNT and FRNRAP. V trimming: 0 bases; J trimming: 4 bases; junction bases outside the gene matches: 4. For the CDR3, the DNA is TGTGCTAGTGGTTTGGTAACTAGCGGGTATTACGAGCAGTACTTC. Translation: CASGLVTSGYYEQYF.

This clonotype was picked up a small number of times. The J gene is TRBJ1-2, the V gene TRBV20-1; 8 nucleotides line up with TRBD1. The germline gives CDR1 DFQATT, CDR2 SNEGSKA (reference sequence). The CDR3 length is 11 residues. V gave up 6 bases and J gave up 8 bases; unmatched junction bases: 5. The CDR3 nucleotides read TGCAGTGCGGCGGACAGGGACGGCTACACCTTC. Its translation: CSAADRDGYTF.

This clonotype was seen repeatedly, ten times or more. The CDR3 region has the DNA TGTGCCAGCTCACCAAAGTATCCGGCAGAAGTCTCCTACGAGCAGTACTTC. Protein: CASSPKYPAEVSYEQYF. V and J are TRBV18 and TRBJ2-7; D is unresolved. The CDR3 has 17 residues. Germline V gives CDR1 KGHSH, CDR2 LQKENI. Trimming removed 2 bases from V and 0 bases from J, with 17 bases in between.

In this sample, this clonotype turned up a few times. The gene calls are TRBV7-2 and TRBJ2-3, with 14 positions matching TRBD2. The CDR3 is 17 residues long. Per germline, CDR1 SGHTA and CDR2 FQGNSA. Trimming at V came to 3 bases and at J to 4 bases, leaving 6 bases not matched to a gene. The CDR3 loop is CASSFGTSGSGADTQYF. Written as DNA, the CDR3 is TGTGCCAGCAGCTTCGGGACTAGCGGGAGCGGCGCAGATACGCAGTATTTT.

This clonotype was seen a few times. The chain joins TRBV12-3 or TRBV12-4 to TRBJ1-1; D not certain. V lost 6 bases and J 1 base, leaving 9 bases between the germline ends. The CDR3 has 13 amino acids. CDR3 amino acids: CASSHAQNTEAFF. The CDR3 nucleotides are TGTGCCAGCAGCCATGCTCAGAACACTGAAGCTTTCTTT.

CDR3: CASSLRASGIYGETQYF. CDR3 nucleotides: TGTGCCAGCAGCTTACGGGCTAGCGGGATCTACGGGGAGACCCAGTACTTC. This chain links TRBV7-8 with TRBJ2-5; 9 nucleotides agree with TRBD2. CDR3 length: 17 residues. J gave up 5 bases and V 2 bases, and 12 bases lay outside the gene matches. Germline CDR1 SGHVS, CDR2 FQNEAQ.

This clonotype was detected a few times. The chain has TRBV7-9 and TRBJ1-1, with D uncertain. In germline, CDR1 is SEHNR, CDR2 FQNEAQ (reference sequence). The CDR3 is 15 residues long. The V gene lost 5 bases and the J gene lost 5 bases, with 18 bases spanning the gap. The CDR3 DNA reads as TGTGCCAGCAGCGATGCCCTCTGGGCCGCAACTGAAGCTTTCTTT. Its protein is CASSDALWAATEAFF.

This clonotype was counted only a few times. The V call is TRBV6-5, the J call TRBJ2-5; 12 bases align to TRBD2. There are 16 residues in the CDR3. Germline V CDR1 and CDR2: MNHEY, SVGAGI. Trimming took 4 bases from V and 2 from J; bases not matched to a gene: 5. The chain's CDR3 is CASSSLAGGTQETQYF. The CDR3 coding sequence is TGTGCCAGCAGTTCGCTAGCGGGAGGGACACAAGAGACCCAGTACTTC.

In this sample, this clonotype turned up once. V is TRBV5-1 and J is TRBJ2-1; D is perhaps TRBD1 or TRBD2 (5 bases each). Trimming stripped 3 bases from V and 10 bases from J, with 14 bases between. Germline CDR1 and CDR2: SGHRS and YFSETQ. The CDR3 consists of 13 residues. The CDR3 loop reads CASSSDSGTEQFF. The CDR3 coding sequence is TGCGCCAGCAGCTCCGATTCCGGGACCGAGCAGTTCTTC. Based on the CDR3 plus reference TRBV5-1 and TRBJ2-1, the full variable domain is KAGVTQTPRYLIKTRGQQVTLSCSPISGHRSVSWYQQTPGQGLQFLFEYFSETQRNKGNFPGRFSGRQFSNSRSEMNVSTLELGDSALYLCASSSDSGTEQFFGPGTRLTVL.

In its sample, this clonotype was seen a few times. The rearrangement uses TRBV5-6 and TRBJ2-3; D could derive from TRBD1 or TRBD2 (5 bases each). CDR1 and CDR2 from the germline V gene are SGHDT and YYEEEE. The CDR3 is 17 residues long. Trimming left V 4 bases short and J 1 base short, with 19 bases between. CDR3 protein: CASSGTQRGYGTDTQYF. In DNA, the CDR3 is TGTGCCAGCAGCGGGACCCAGCGCGGATATGGCACAGATACGCAGTATTTT. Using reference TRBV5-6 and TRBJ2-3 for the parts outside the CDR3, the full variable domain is DAGVTQSPTHLIKTRGQQVTLRCSPKSGHDTVSWYQQALGQGPQFIFQYYEEEERQRGNFPDRFSGHQFPNYSSELNVNALLLGDSALYLCASSGTQRGYGTDTQYFGPGTRLTVL.

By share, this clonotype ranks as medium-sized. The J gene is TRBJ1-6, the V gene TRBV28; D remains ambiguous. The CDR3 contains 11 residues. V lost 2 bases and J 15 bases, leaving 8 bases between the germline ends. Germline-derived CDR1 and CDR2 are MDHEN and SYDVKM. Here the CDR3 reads CASSLTEDLHF. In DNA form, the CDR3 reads TGTGCCAGCAGTTTAACGGAGGACCTCCACTTT.

The CDR3: CSATKGGGSNEQYF. CDR3 DNA sequence: TGCAGTGCCACAAAGGGCGGGGGGAGCAACGAGCAGTACTTC. V usage is TRBV20-1 and J usage is TRBJ2-7, with TRBD2 identical over 8 bases. CDR1 and CDR2 (germline): DFQATT, SNEGSKA (reference sequence). The CDR3 spans 14 residues. V dropped 6 bases and J dropped 5; count of bases not matched to a gene: 12.

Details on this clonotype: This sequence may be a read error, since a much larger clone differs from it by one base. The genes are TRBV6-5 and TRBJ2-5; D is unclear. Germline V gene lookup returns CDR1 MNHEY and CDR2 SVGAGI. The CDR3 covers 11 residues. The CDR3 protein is CTSSYIETQYF. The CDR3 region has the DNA TGTACCAGCAGTTACATTGAGACCCAGTACTTC.

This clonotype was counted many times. This CDR3 is CAWSSTGGTDTQYF. As DNA, the CDR3 is TGTGCCTGGAGTTCGACAGGGGGGACAGATACGCAGTATTTT. The chain has TRBV30 and TRBJ2-3, with 9 bases identical to TRBD1. This CDR3 has 14 amino acids. CDR1 and CDR2 from the germline V gene are GTSNPN and SVGIG (reference sequence). With 2 bases clipped from V and 3 bases from J, the junction kept 3 bases outside the gene matches.

The CDR3 region is CASPRDPGNYGYTF. CDR3 nucleotides: TGTGCCAGCCCCAGGGATCCAGGGAACTATGGCTACACCTTC. The chain combines TRBV2 with TRBJ1-2, with a tentative D call TRBD1 (5 bases). The V end lost 8 bases, the J end lost 2 bases, and 15 bases lay between the germline ends. Germline lookup yields CDR1 SNHLY and CDR2 FYNNEI. CDR3 size: 14 residues.

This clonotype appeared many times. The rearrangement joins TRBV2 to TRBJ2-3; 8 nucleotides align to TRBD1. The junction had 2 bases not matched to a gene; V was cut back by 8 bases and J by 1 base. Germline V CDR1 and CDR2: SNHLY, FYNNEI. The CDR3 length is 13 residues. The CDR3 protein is CASSTGGTDTQYF. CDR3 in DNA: TGTGCCAGCTCGACAGGGGGCACAGATACGCAGTATTTT.

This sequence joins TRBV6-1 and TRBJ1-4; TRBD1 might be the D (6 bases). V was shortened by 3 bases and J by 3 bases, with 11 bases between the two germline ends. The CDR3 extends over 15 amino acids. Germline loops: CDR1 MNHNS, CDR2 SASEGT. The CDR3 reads CASSDTGWPNEKLFF. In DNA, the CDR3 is TGTGCCAGCAGTGACACAGGGTGGCCTAATGAAAAACTGTTTTTT.

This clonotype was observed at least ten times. The CDR3 is CASSELAGGPENEQFF. The CDR3 nucleotides read TGTGCCAGCAGTGAGCTAGCGGGAGGGCCGGAAAATGAGCAGTTCTTC. This chain uses TRBV25-1 with TRBJ2-1; 12 bases map to TRBD2. J gave up 7 bases and V 3 bases, and 7 bases lay outside the gene matches. In germline, CDR1 is MGHDK, CDR2 SYGVNS. The CDR3 sequence is 16 residues long.

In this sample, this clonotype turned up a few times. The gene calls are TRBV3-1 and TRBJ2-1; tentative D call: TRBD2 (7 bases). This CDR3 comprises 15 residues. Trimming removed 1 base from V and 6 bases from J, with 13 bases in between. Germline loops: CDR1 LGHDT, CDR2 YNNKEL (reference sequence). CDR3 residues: CASSQGGGPRNEQFF. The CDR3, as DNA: TGTGCCAGCAGCCAAGGCGGGGGCCCCCGCAATGAGCAGTTCTTC.

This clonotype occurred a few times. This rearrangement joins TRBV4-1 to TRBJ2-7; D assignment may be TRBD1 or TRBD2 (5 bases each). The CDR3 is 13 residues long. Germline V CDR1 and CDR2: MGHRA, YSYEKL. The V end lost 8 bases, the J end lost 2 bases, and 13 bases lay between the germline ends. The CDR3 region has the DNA TGCGCCAGCCGGGGCGTAGGAACCTACGAGCAGTACTTC. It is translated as CASRGVGTYEQYF.

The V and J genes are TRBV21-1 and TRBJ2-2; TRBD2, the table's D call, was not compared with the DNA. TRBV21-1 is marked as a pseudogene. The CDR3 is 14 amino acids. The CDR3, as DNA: TGTGCCAGCAGGGCTAGCGGATACTCCGGGGAGCTGTTTTTT. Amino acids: CASRASGYSGELFF.

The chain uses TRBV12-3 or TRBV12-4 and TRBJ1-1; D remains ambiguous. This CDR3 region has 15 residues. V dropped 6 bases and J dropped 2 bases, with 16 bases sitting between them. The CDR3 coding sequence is TGTGCCAGCAGCTTTCTCCGGGCAGGTAACACTGAAGCTTTCTTT. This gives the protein CASSFLRAGNTEAFF.

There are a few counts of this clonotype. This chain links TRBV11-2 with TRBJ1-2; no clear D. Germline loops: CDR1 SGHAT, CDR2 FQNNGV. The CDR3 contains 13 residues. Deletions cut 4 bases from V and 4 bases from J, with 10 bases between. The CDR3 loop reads CASSSPAGYGYTF. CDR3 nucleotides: TGTGCCAGCAGCTCTCCCGCAGGCTATGGCTACACCTTC. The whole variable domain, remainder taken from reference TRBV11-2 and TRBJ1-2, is EAGVAQSPRYKIIEKRQSVAFWCNPISGHATLYWYQQILGQGPKLLIQFQNNGVVDDSQLPKDRFSAERLKGVDSTLKIQPAKLEDSAVYLCASSSPAGYGYTFGSGTRLTVV.